A single sample is the source of the 22 T cell receptor beta chains below, sequenced in a study of blood T cell repertoires in COVID-19. The assay was immunoSEQ multiplex PCR, and TCRdb's table has in-frame clones only and misses some. The sample carries over 60,000 clones, about 86% recorded once. The source material was peripheral blood. These receptors came from a man aged 35 to 55 with acute or convalescent COVID-19.

The chain has TRBV5-1 and TRBJ1-3, with D hard to call. This CDR3 spans 15 amino acids. Between the trimmed V and J ends, which lost 4 bases and 4 bases, there was a span of 15 bases. CDR1 is SGHRS, CDR2 YFSETQ, per germline. Here the CDR3 reads CASSPPGGAGNTIYF. DNA of the CDR3: TGCGCCAGCAGCCCCCCGGGTGGAGCCGGAAACACCATATATTTT.

The chain recombines TRBV6-5 with TRBJ1-1, with 7 bases lining up with TRBD1. Trimming at V came to 6 bases and at J to 7 bases, leaving 11 bases not matched to a gene. The CDR3 is made up of 14 amino acids. The germline V gene encodes CDR1 MNHEY and CDR2 SVGAGI. CDR3 protein: CASRPTGDRLEAFF. The DNA for the CDR3 is TGTGCCAGCAGGCCCACAGGGGACCGTCTTGAAGCTTTCTTT.

V and J are TRBV5-4 and TRBJ2-6; 8 bases line up with TRBD2. Germline V lookup: CDR1 SGHNT, CDR2 YYREEE (reference sequence). The CDR3 is 18 residues long. Germline trimming cut 4 bases from V and 0 bases from J; bases unmatched to any gene: 9. The CDR3: CASSPGGTRRSGANVLTF. The CDR3, as DNA: TGTGCCAGCAGCCCTGGAGGGACTAGACGCTCTGGGGCCAACGTCCTGACTTTC.

This clone was counted once. As DNA, the CDR3 is TGTGCCAGCAGCGTAGCCCCCAGACAGGCTTCACCCCTCCACTTT. Amino acid sequence: CASSVAPRQASPLHF. The chain has TRBV9 and TRBJ1-6; D might be TRBD1 (6 bases). The CDR3 totals 15 residues. Trimming cost V 0 bases and J 9 bases, with 13 bases left between them. Germline V gene lookup returns CDR1 SGDLS and CDR2 YYNGEE. Drawing the rest from reference TRBV9 and TRBJ1-6, the complete variable domain is DSGVTQTPKHLITATGQRVTLRCSPRSGDLSVYWYQQSLDQGLQFLIQYYNGEERAKGNILERFSAQQFPDLHSELNLSSLELGDSALYFCASSVAPRQASPLHFGNGTRLTVT.

The chain carries TRBV6-5 and TRBJ1-6, with a tentative D call TRBD1 (6 bases). Trimming left V 0 bases short and J 11 bases short, with 14 bases between. The CDR3 consists of 15 residues. Germline CDR1 MNHEY, CDR2 SVGAGI. CDR3 region: CASSYSGQGKTPLHF. For the CDR3, the DNA is TGTGCCAGCAGTTACTCTGGGCAGGGGAAGACACCCCTCCACTTT.

The V call is TRBV9, the J call TRBJ1-3; weak D call: TRBD1 (6 bases). Germline V gives CDR1 SGDLS, CDR2 YYNGEE. The V end lost 3 bases, the J end lost 4 bases, and 17 bases lay between the germline ends. This CDR3 has 16 amino acids. The CDR3 sequence is CASSATPQGTGNTIYF. CDR3 DNA: TGTGCCAGCAGCGCGACACCACAGGGTACCGGAAACACCATATATTTT.

The V gene is TRBV30, the J gene TRBJ2-2, with TRBD2 matching over 9 bases. The CDR3 extends over 12 amino acids. CDR1 and CDR2 (germline): GTSNPN, SVGIG (reference sequence). V lost 8 bases, J lost 5 bases, and 3 bases stayed unmatched. The CDR3 DNA reads TGTGCCGGCGGGGGGGGAACCGGGGAGCTGTTTTTT. Translating gives CAGGGGTGELFF.

The chain couples TRBV30 to TRBJ1-1, with a possible D match to TRBD1 (6 bases). The germline CDR1 and CDR2 sequences are GTSNPN and SVGIG (reference sequence). Trimming took 7 bases from V and 7 from J, leaving 13 bases between them. CDR3 length: 11 amino acids. The CDR3 sequence: CAFGGQLEAFF. As DNA, the CDR3 is TGTGCCTTTGGGGGCCAGCTTGAAGCTTTCTTT.

The genes are TRBV6-6 and TRBJ2-5; perhaps TRBD2 as D (6 bases). This CDR3 has 14 residues. V lost 4 bases and J 1 base, leaving 10 bases between the germline ends. CDR1 is MNHNY, CDR2 SVGAGI, per germline (reference sequence). CDR3 amino acids: CASSWTGGQETQYF. Written as DNA, the CDR3 is TGTGCCAGCAGTTGGACCGGGGGCCAAGAGACCCAGTACTTC.

This chain joins TRBV7-2 and TRBJ2-1, with 10 bases that match TRBD2. The trim removed 8 bases at V and 7 bases at J, leaving 11 bases unmatched. Germline V CDR1 and CDR2: SGHTA, FQGNSA. This CDR3 spans 15 amino acids. CDR3 amino acids: CASRPGGAGGNEQFF. The CDR3 DNA reads TGTGCCAGCCGGCCCGGGGGAGCGGGGGGGAATGAGCAGTTCTTC.

The chain couples TRBV4-1 to TRBJ1-2; TRBD1 matches at 8 bases. The CDR3 covers 15 residues. Germline V gene data show CDR1 as MGHRA and CDR2 as YSYEKL. Trimming took 0 bases from V and 4 from J; bases not matched to a gene: 4. Written as DNA, the CDR3 is TGCGCCAGCAGCCAAGAGGGGGGGACAGGCTATGGCTACACCTTC. It encodes CASSQEGGTGYGYTF.

J is TRBJ1-1 and V is TRBV5-6; TRBD1 aligns across 9 bases. The CDR3 length is 14 residues. Germline trimming cut 2 bases from V and 6 bases from J; bases unmatched to any gene: 5. The V gene's germline CDR1 is SGHDT and CDR2 YYEEEE. CDR3 residues: CASSFGTGTAEAFF. The CDR3 DNA reads as TGTGCCAGCAGCTTCGGGACAGGGACCGCTGAAGCTTTCTTT.

This chain uses TRBV30 with TRBJ1-2; the D is unclear. V lost 0 bases and J 2 bases, leaving 13 bases between the germline ends. From germline, CDR1 is GTSNPN and CDR2 SVGIG (reference sequence). CDR3 length: 15 amino acids. The CDR3 loop reads CAWSVINSRNYGYTF. The CDR3 nucleotides read TGTGCCTGGAGTGTGATAAACAGCAGGAACTATGGCTACACCTTC.

V and J are TRBV21-1 and TRBJ2-7; TRBD2 reflects the table's D call only, with no check against the DNA. TRBV21-1 is a known pseudogene. This CDR3 has 19 residues. The CDR3 region has the DNA TGTGCCAGCAGCAAAAAATGCCCGCGAGGTAACCGGGTACCCTACGAGCAGTACTTC. Translation: CASSKKCPRGNRVPYEQYF.

The chain carries TRBV6-5 and TRBJ1-2; D might be TRBD1 (6 bases). Between the trimmed V and J ends, which lost 0 bases and 4 bases, there was a span of 12 bases. The CDR3 totals 15 residues. Per the germline V gene, CDR1 is MNHEY and CDR2 is SVGAGI. The CDR3 nucleotides read TGTGCCAGCAGTTACTCGGACAGTACAATCTATGGCTACACCTTC. Protein: CASSYSDSTIYGYTF.

The chain uses TRBV30 and TRBJ1-3, with TRBD1 matching over 8 bases. The CDR3 covers 15 residues. The V segment lost 2 bases and the J segment 4 bases; nucleotides outside the gene matches: 7. Looked up from germline, CDR1 is GTSNPN and CDR2 is SVGIG (reference sequence). The CDR3 here is CAWSFPTGAGNTIYF. The CDR3, as DNA: TGTGCCTGGAGTTTTCCGACAGGGGCGGGAAACACCATATATTTT.

The chain couples TRBV30 to TRBJ2-3; 11 nucleotides agree with TRBD2. The germline V gene encodes CDR1 GTSNPN and CDR2 SVGIG (reference sequence). The junction had 4 bases not matched to a gene; V was cut back by 3 bases and J by 5 bases. The CDR3 totals 14 residues. The CDR3, as DNA: TGTGCCTGGAGGCTAGCGGGGGGCGGAGATACGCAGTATTTT. Protein sequence: CAWRLAGGGDTQYF.

The CDR3 DNA reads as TGTGCCAGCAGCAGATGGAACCGGGGGGCCTCGGTCGGTGCCATCTCAGAGACCCAGTACTTC. This codes for CASSRWNRGASVGAISETQYF. The chain carries TRBV9 and TRBJ2-5; D perhaps matches TRBD2 (7 bases). Germline V lookup: CDR1 SGDLS, CDR2 YYNGEE. This CDR3 spans 21 amino acids. Between the trimmed V and J ends, which lost 4 bases and 4 bases, there was a span of 35 bases.

The chain links TRBV3-1 (or the pseudogene TRBV3-2) to TRBJ2-7; TRBD2 aligns across 7 bases. CDR3 length equals 14 residues. V lost 3 bases and J lost 4; bases outside the gene matches: 6. Germline V gene data show CDR1 as LGHDT and CDR2 as YNNKEL (reference sequence). The CDR3 spells CASSHTAGLYEQYF. For the CDR3, the DNA is TGTGCCAGCAGCCACACAGCGGGGCTATACGAGCAGTACTTC.

This sequence joins TRBV6-6 and TRBJ1-5; tentative D call: TRBD1 (6 bases). The V end was cut by 10 bases, the J end by 0 bases, with 16 bases between. The CDR3 consists of 15 residues. CDR1 and CDR2 (germline): MNHNY, SVGAGI (reference sequence). The CDR3 here is CATRTAYYSNQPQHF. DNA for the CDR3: TGTGCCACTAGGACAGCTTATTATAGCAATCAGCCCCAGCATTTT.

The rearrangement links TRBV11-2 to TRBJ2-3; 9 positions agree with TRBD1. Unmatched junction bases numbered 10, after V lost 5 bases and J lost 4 bases. Germline V gene data show CDR1 as SGHAT and CDR2 as FQNNGV. CDR3 length: 16 residues. The CDR3 loop is CASSRGTGLPSDTQYF. In nucleotides, the CDR3 is TGTGCCAGCAGCCGCGGGACAGGGCTCCCCTCAGATACGCAGTATTTT.

The J gene is TRBJ1-2, the V gene TRBV4-2; possible D gene TRBD1, 5 bases. The germline CDR1 and CDR2 sequences are LGHNA and YNFKEQ. This CDR3 contains 15 residues. Trimming shortened V by 4 bases and J by 7 bases, and 19 bases separated the two germline ends. CDR3 sequence: CASSPISQVGGGYTF. For the CDR3, the DNA is TGTGCCAGCAGCCCTATCTCTCAGGTCGGGGGTGGCTACACCTTC.